These T cell receptor beta chains were read from a single sample in a study of blood T cells in healthy people across ages. TCRdb processed the 5' RACE reads anew with MiXCR; each CDR3 protein has one entry. The table has roughly 680,000 distinct CDR3 sequences, 45% to 60% seen once. Sequencing was carried out using blood. These receptors originate from an elderly woman in good health. CDR3s include the opening cysteine and the closing phenylalanine or tryptophan.

V gene: TRBV9
CDR3 protein: CASSVAAGGQRYTF

V gene: TRBV6-6
CDR3 protein: CASSRRTGVDADEQFF

V gene: TRBV10-3
CDR3 protein: CAISGRDLQGGTF

V gene: TRBV27
CDR3 protein: CASSSTRGISYEQYF

V gene: TRBV7-3
CDR3 protein: CASSPGLAGTSTDTQYF

V gene: TRBV28
CDR3 protein: CASSGSTGQGYNEQFF

V gene: TRBV28
CDR3 protein: CASFPSGTLRSYNEQFF

V gene: TRBV15
CDR3 protein: CATSRDIPTTQYF

V gene: TRBV9
CDR3 protein: CASSVGPSTETYEQYF

V gene: TRBV30
CDR3 protein: CAWTRQDNIQYF

V gene: TRBV27
CDR3 protein: CASSLYNRGPSGANVLTF

V gene: TRBV5-1
CDR3 protein: CASSLVTRSTDTQYF

V gene: TRBV7-2
CDR3 protein: CASSLSGRTETQYF

V gene: TRBV15
CDR3 protein: CATDGGDGTEAFF

V gene: TRBV5-1
CDR3 protein: CASSLGDIQGPGSKNIQYF

V gene: TRBV3-1
CDR3 protein: CASSQSQSRGYEQYF

V gene: TRBV28
CDR3 protein: CASSFGLAGVYEQYF

V gene: TRBV3-1
CDR3 protein: CASSQVGWRGPGNEQFF

V gene: TRBV7-2
CDR3 protein: CASSLGGANQHF

V gene: TRBV20-1
CDR3 protein: CSAQQGWEETQYF

V gene: TRBV4-2
CDR3 protein: CASSQEGELAKNIQYF

V gene: TRBV24-1
CDR3 protein: CATAGTENTGELFF

V gene: TRBV29-1
CDR3 protein: CSVEAGGGGTDTQYF

V gene: TRBV5-1
CDR3 protein: CASSSQASGRHEQFF

V gene: TRBV5-1
CDR3 protein: CASSLGSLAMTMGEQFF

V gene: TRBV27
CDR3 protein: CASRPRPRRDYGYTF

V gene: TRBV10-1
CDR3 protein: CASSESAGAGKYEQYF

V gene: TRBV20-1
CDR3 protein: CSARDLARDSYEQYF

V gene: TRBV7-9
CDR3 protein: CASSLLGTGGTEAFF

V gene: TRBV20-1
CDR3 protein: CSASPYRTSTDTQYF

V gene: TRBV18
CDR3 protein: CASSQDRTDTQYF

V gene: TRBV2
CDR3 protein: CASSEETSGITDTQYF

V gene: TRBV5-1
CDR3 protein: CASSSRDSGRDGYTF

V gene: TRBV27
CDR3 protein: CASSPPRGGGADTQYF

V gene: TRBV20-1
CDR3 protein: CSARDPWTVLAKNIQYF

V gene: TRBV28
CDR3 protein: CASMSTEKTQYF

V gene: TRBV12-3/TRBV12-4
CDR3 protein: CASSPRTGGVSNQPQHF

V gene: TRBV5-1
CDR3 protein: CTSSLSQTYEQYF

V gene: TRBV7-2
CDR3 protein: CASSWAGLSYEQYF

V gene: TRBV28
CDR3 protein: CARNEFGGRGIQYF

V gene: TRBV20-1
CDR3 protein: CSARGGLSYQETQYF

V gene: TRBV4-3
CDR3 protein: CASSQGSRGGEGLTKNIQYF

V gene: TRBV28
CDR3 protein: CASSLISTGGVTDTQYF

V gene: TRBV10-3
CDR3 protein: CAIGPVGTPYFASSYNEQFF

V gene: TRBV25-1
CDR3 protein: CASSATSEVDSYEQYF

V gene: TRBV20-1
CDR3 protein: CSARTSGGVGELFF

V gene: TRBV20-1
CDR3 protein: CGARDSTGGRYEQYF

V gene: TRBV29-1
CDR3 protein: CSVAPWGGDNTEAFF

V gene: TRBV13
CDR3 protein: CASSLLGEPQHF

V gene: TRBV5-1
CDR3 protein: CASHVGGPGANVLTF

V gene: TRBV27
CDR3 protein: CASSPRRSGGGIQYF

V gene: TRBV29-1
CDR3 protein: CSVRTAVNYGYTF

V gene: TRBV5-1
CDR3 protein: CASSLGTSGTSCTF